This T cell receptor beta chain is drawn from a study of blood T cell repertoires in COVID-19. Study-level information: Researchers got acute and convalescent COVID-19 samples from the United States, Italy and Spain. T cells, B-cell-depleted T cells, or PBMCs supplied cDNA or gDNA.

The ends were cut back, 0 bases at V and 8 bases at J, with 9 bases in the middle. CDR1 and CDR2 (germline): SGDLS, YYNGEE. The CDR3 has 13 amino acids. Libraries were prepared by immunoSEQ multiplex PCR; TCRdb keeps only in-frame clonotypes and omits some of them. Of about 43,000 clones in the sample, just under 90% were seen once. The clonotype originates from a man aged 35 to 55 with COVID-19, enrolled during active disease. The V gene is TRBV9, the J gene TRBJ1-5; a weak D match, TRBD1 (6 bases). Sequences were obtained from peripheral blood. DNA for the CDR3: TGTGCCAGCAGCGTAGGTGAGGGGGAGCCCCAGCATTTT. It codes for CASSVGEGEPQHF.